The present T cell receptor (beta chain) was sequenced within a study of patients and donors after allogeneic stem cell transplantation. TCRdb redid the calling of the RT-PCR reads with MiXCR, one entry per CDR3 protein. The profile shows roughly 940,000 distinct CDR3 sequences, approximately 19% of them singletons. This clonotype was recorded a few times. The CDR3 length is 11 residues. The V end was cut by 8 bases, the J end by 4 bases, with 8 bases between. The germline V gene encodes CDR1 MNHEY and CDR2 SMNVEV (reference sequence). Sample: blood, either unsorted or a sorted T cell fraction (not recorded which). This receptor was taken from a human donor who was either an allogeneic HSCT recipient or a stem cell or donor lymphocyte infusion donor (not recorded which). It is not recorded whose cells these are; they may come from a transplant donor. This chain uses TRBV27 with TRBJ1-1, with D perhaps matching TRBD1 (6 bases). The CDR3 DNA reads TGTGCCAGCGGACAGTTCACTGAAGCTTTCTTT. This sequence encodes CASGQFTEAFF.